This T cell receptor beta chain originates from a study of cytomegalovirus exposure and HLA in healthy donors. The germline V gene encodes CDR1 SEHNR and CDR2 FQNEAQ (reference sequence). This CDR3 is built from 16 residues. The PCR contained 60 Vbeta and 13 Jbeta primers. Libraries were prepared by immunoSEQ multiplex PCR; TCRdb keeps only in-frame clonotypes and omits some of them. The data contain under 250,000 clones, 70% to 90% of them singletons. This clone occurred once. What it recognizes is unknown. At one of its ends the junction is not consistent with the germline gene, which may arise from a read error. Findings of the study overall: Prior analysis indicated that the majority of TCR beta V segments exhibited productivity approximately 87% or approximately 30% of the time. Overall, about 160 TCR beta chains were annotated as cytomegalovirus-associated. Sequence variants that were highly shared formed a cluster that was likely a sequencing artifact. The authors later found most CMV-associated TCR beta chains appeared HLA-restricted.

This receptor was taken from a woman aged 55-70 years in good health and CMV-seropositive. The sample consisted of PBMCs. The gene calls are TRBV7-9 and TRBJ1-1; TRBD1 is a possible D gene (6 bases). CDR3 amino acids: CSSSFSTGQPNTEAFF. Written as DNA, the CDR3 is TGTTCCAGCAGCTTCTCCACGGGACAACCGAACACTGAAGCTTTCTTT. Together with reference TRBV7-9 and TRBJ1-1, the CDR3 gives the full variable domain: DTGVSQNPRHKITKRGQNVTFRCDPISEHNRLYWYRQTLGQGPEFLTYFQNEAQLEKSRLLSDRFSAERPKGSFSTLEIQRTEQGDSAMYLCSSSFSTGQPNTEAFFGQGTRLTVV.